The 27 T cell receptor beta chains below all came from one sample that was sequenced in a study of blood T cells in healthy people across ages. Together with a sample-barcoded 5' primer, a J-beta primer mix was included in a second PCR lasting about 7 to 11 cycles. TCRdb reprocessed the 5' RACE reads with MiXCR, giving one entry per CDR3 protein. The table includes about 560,000 distinct CDR3 sequences, roughly a quarter detected once. The same sample was also used in a study of T cells of mothers and their children.

The sample consisted of blood. All receptors derive from a boy between 2 and 10 years old in good health.

This clonotype appeared a few times. V and J are TRBV27 and TRBJ2-5, with D perhaps matching TRBD1 (7 bases). The closer fit of TRBJ2-7 to the DNA end suggests the J call may be wrong. Germline CDR1 is MNHEY and CDR2 is SMNVEV (reference sequence). This CDR3 has 15 residues. CDR3 nucleotide sequence: TGTGCCAGCAGTTTATGGCAGGGGGGCTCCTACGAGCAGTACTTC. Translated, it gives CASSLWQGGSYEQYF.

V is TRBV27 and J is TRBJ2-5; 9 bases are shared with TRBD1. The J call may not be correct, given that the DNA end is closer to TRBJ2-7. The CDR3 contains 16 residues. Germline assignment: CDR1 MNHEY and CDR2 SMNVEV (reference sequence). The CDR3 loop is CASSLILRTGEYEQYF. Written as DNA, the CDR3 is TGTGCCAGCAGTTTAATCCTTCGGACAGGGGAGTACGAGCAGTACTTC.

The V call is TRBV20-1, the J call TRBJ2-7, with 7 bases lining up with TRBD2. CDR1 and CDR2 from the germline V gene are DFQATT and SNEGSKA (reference sequence). Trimming cost V 6 bases and J 2 bases; bases outside gene matches: 7. This CDR3 spans 13 amino acids. CDR3: CSATLSGTYEQYF. In DNA, the CDR3 is TGCAGTGCCACCCTCAGCGGGACCTACGAGCAGTACTTC.

The chain carries TRBV30 and TRBJ2-3; unclear D gene. There are 12 residues in the CDR3. Trimming shortened V by 0 bases and J by 11 bases, and 12 bases separated the two germline ends. Germline CDR1 GTSNPN, CDR2 SVGIG (reference sequence). The DNA of the CDR3 is TGTGCCTGGAGTGTACGGCTAGGACGGCAGTATTTT. Protein sequence: CAWSVRLGRQYF.

This clonotype appeared many times. The gene calls are TRBV7-2 and TRBJ2-3, with D possibly being TRBD1 (6 bases). V lost 3 bases, J lost 1 base, and 11 bases lay in between. The length of the CDR3 is 15 residues. Germline values: CDR1 SGHTA, CDR2 FQGNSA. The CDR3 reads CASSLTGLRTDTQYF. The CDR3 DNA follows: TGTGCCAGCAGCTTGACAGGCCTTCGCACAGATACGCAGTATTTT.

The gene calls are TRBV18 and TRBJ1-1; D gene unclear. The V end was cut by 3 bases, the J end by 4 bases, with 9 bases between. The germline V gene encodes CDR1 KGHSH and CDR2 LQKENI. This CDR3 contains 13 residues. The CDR3 DNA reads TGTGCCAGCTCACCTCGGTTTTTCACTGAAGCTTTCTTT. Protein product: CASSPRFFTEAFF.

Only a few counts were recorded for this clonotype. This chain connects TRBV7-2 to TRBJ1-5; possibly TRBD1 for D (6 bases). V lost 9 bases to trimming and J lost 0 bases, with 18 bases between them. The CDR3 has 16 amino acids. Germline values: CDR1 SGHTA, CDR2 FQGNSA. The CDR3 nucleotides are TGTGCCAGGTCAGGGGCCCACATCGATAGCAATCAGCCCCAGCATTTT. Protein product: CARSGAHIDSNQPQHF.

This clonotype occurred a few times. The chain combines TRBV6-6 with TRBJ1-1, with D unclear. Germline CDR1 reads MNHNY; CDR2 reads SVGAGI (reference sequence). Trimming removed 2 bases from V and 2 bases from J, with 6 bases in between. The CDR3 contains 13 residues. DNA for the CDR3: TGTGCCAGCAGTTACAGGTCCAACACTGAAGCTTTCTTT. Encoded protein: CASSYRSNTEAFF.

On this clonotype: The junction does not match germline at one end; this may be a read error. CDR3 loop: CASSRQLARGPGETQYF. For the CDR3, the DNA is TGTGCTAGCAGCCGCCAACTAGCGAGGGGGCCGGGTGAGACCCAGTACTTC. The V and J genes are TRBV7-7 and TRBJ2-5, with D possibly being TRBD1 or TRBD2 (7 bases each). Germline values: CDR1 SSHAT, CDR2 FNYEAQ (reference sequence). This CDR3 region has 17 residues.

This chain links TRBV11-2 with TRBJ1-6, with TRBD1 matching 8 bases. This CDR3 contains 15 residues. V shed 5 bases and J 9 bases; nucleotides not matched to a gene: 9. The germline V gene encodes CDR1 SGHAT and CDR2 FQNNGV. Here the CDR3 reads CASSQSGQGASPLHF. Here the CDR3 DNA reads TGTGCCAGCAGCCAGAGCGGACAGGGTGCTTCACCCCTCCACTTT.

The chain carries TRBV3-1 and TRBJ2-3; 8 bases agree with TRBD2. Unmatched junction bases numbered 6, after V lost 3 bases and J lost 4 bases. CDR3 size: 15 residues. Per germline, CDR1 LGHDT and CDR2 YNNKEL (reference sequence). The CDR3 spells CASSQELAVSDTQYF. The DNA of the CDR3 is TGTGCCAGCAGCCAGGAACTAGCGGTGTCAGATACGCAGTATTTT.

This chain uses TRBV20-1 with TRBJ2-5, with D maybe TRBD2 (5 bases). Between the trimmed V and J ends, which lost 1 base and 3 bases, there was a span of 9 bases. This CDR3 has 13 residues. Germline CDR1 is DFQATT and CDR2 is SNEGSKA (reference sequence). The CDR3 is CSARGFGEETQYF. The CDR3 DNA sequence: TGCAGTGCTAGAGGGTTCGGGGAAGAGACCCAGTACTTC.

The chain couples TRBV7-9 to TRBJ1-4; 7 bases are shared with TRBD1. Looked up from germline, CDR1 is SEHNR and CDR2 is FQNEAQ (reference sequence). Losses at the gene ends were 6 bases for V and 3 bases for J; bases not matched to a gene: 4. The CDR3 consists of 14 residues. The CDR3: CASRRQGSNEKLFF. The CDR3 DNA reads as TGTGCCAGCAGGCGACAGGGTTCTAATGAAAAACTGTTTTTT.

This clonotype was observed a handful of times. The J gene is TRBJ1-4, the V gene TRBV2; 7 nucleotides align to TRBD1. The J segment lost 7 bases and the V segment lost 1 base, leaving 3 bases of the junction unmatched. Germline V lookup: CDR1 SNHLY, CDR2 FYNNEI. CDR3 length equals 14 residues. In DNA form, the CDR3 reads TGTGCCAGCAGTGAAGAGGGGGCCGGTGAAAAACTGTTTTTT. Residues: CASSEEGAGEKLFF.

The chain is built from TRBV6-2 or TRBV6-3 and TRBJ2-5; 8 bases line up with TRBD2. The J call is uncertain, as TRBJ2-7 better fits the DNA end. The CDR3 is 13 residues long. CDR1 and CDR2 (germline): MNHEY, SVGEGT. The CDR3 loop reads CASNRGGTYEQYF. DNA for the CDR3: TGTGCCAGCAACCGGGGGGGAACCTACGAGCAGTACTTC.

This chain uses TRBV20-1 with TRBJ2-7; weak D call: TRBD1 (6 bases). The CDR3 is 13 residues long. Trimming cost V 3 bases and J 6 bases, with 15 bases left between them. Germline V gene data show CDR1 as DFQATT and CDR2 as SNEGSKA (reference sequence). CDR3 coding DNA: TGCAGTGCTAGCCTGCCAGGGGCCCTCGAGCAGTACTTC. Residues: CSASLPGALEQYF.

This clonotype was detected a few times. The chain carries TRBV27 and TRBJ2-7; D is possibly TRBD1 or TRBD2 (6 bases each). CDR1 and CDR2 from the germline V gene are MNHEY and SMNVEV (reference sequence). The CDR3 length is 14 residues. With 5 bases removed from V and 2 bases from J, the gap between germline ends came to 13 bases. The CDR3 region is CASSARGLTYEQYF. Written as DNA, the CDR3 is TGTGCCAGCAGTGCCCGGGGGCTAACCTACGAGCAGTACTTC.

This clonotype was seen at least ten times. J is TRBJ2-1 and V is TRBV7-9, with D possibly being TRBD2 (6 bases). The CDR3 contains 15 residues. Deletions cut 5 bases from V and 7 bases from J, with 18 bases between. The V gene's germline CDR1 is SEHNR and CDR2 FQNEAQ (reference sequence). Here the CDR3 DNA reads TGTGCCAGCAGCCGGGAGACGGGAGCTTGGAATGAGCAGTTCTTC. Protein sequence: CASSRETGAWNEQFF.

J is TRBJ2-7 and V is TRBV5-1; 8 bases match TRBD2. The V segment lost 0 bases and the J segment 7 bases; nucleotides outside the gene matches: 9. Germline assignment: CDR1 SGHRS and CDR2 YFSETQ. The CDR3 loop spans 15 amino acids. The CDR3 DNA reads as TGCGCCAGCAGCTTGGTAAGGACTAGCAAGGATGAGCAGTACTTC. It yields the protein CASSLVRTSKDEQYF.

The rearrangement uses TRBV5-4 and TRBJ2-7; D unresolved. This CDR3 is built from 14 residues. The germline gives CDR1 SGHNT, CDR2 YYREEE (reference sequence). Deletions cut 4 bases from V and 4 bases from J, with 15 bases between. The CDR3 here is CASSLQTAPYEQYF. CDR3 nucleotides: TGTGCCAGCAGCCTACAGACTGCCCCTTACGAGCAGTACTTC.

This clonotype appeared a few times. The J gene is TRBJ2-5, the V gene TRBV12-3 or TRBV12-4; TRBD1 matches at 7 bases. This CDR3 has 12 amino acids. With 7 bases clipped from V and 7 bases from J, the junction kept 6 bases outside the gene matches. CDR3 amino acids: CASNTGAGTQYF. CDR3 nucleotides: TGTGCCAGCAATACAGGGGCAGGGACCCAGTACTTC.

The table lists this clonotype with a few counts. The chain recombines TRBV20-1 with TRBJ2-5; TRBD2 matches at 9 bases. The J call is uncertain, as TRBJ2-1 better fits the DNA end. CDR3 size: 15 residues. From germline, CDR1 is DFQATT and CDR2 SNEGSKA (reference sequence). The CDR3 DNA follows: TGCAGTGCTAGAGCGGCGACTAGCGGAGGGGGCGGGCAGTTCTTC. Its translation: CSARAATSGGGGQFF.

This clonotype turned up a few times. This sequence joins TRBV6-5 and TRBJ2-7; TRBD2 agrees at 13 bases. The J call may be incorrect, as the DNA end agrees better with TRBJ2-1. The CDR3 is made up of 14 amino acids. CDR1 is MNHEY, CDR2 SVGAGI, per germline. In nucleotides, the CDR3 is TGTGCCAGCACGACTAGCGGGGGGTTCGATGAGCAGTTCTTC. It yields the protein CASTTSGGFDEQFF.

This clonotype occurred a few times. The chain joins TRBV7-9 to TRBJ2-5; 15 bases match TRBD2. The CDR3 sequence is 18 residues long. Germline V CDR1 and CDR2: SEHNR, FQNEAQ (reference sequence). The trim removed 1 base at V and 4 bases at J, leaving 7 bases unmatched. This CDR3 is CASSLVPGLAGGLETQYF. Written as DNA, the CDR3 is TGTGCCAGCAGCTTAGTACCTGGACTAGCGGGAGGGTTAGAGACCCAGTACTTC.

This rearrangement joins TRBV11-2 to TRBJ2-7; D unresolved. Deletions cut 5 bases from V and 0 bases from J, with 17 bases between. This CDR3 has 16 residues. Germline V lookup: CDR1 SGHAT, CDR2 FQNNGV. The CDR3 DNA reads as TGTGCCAGCAGCGCGCTAACGGGTCGGAGCTCCTACGAGCAGTACTTC. It translates to CASSALTGRSSYEQYF.

The chain carries TRBV12-3 or TRBV12-4 and TRBJ2-6; no reliable D call. Trimming stripped 6 bases from V and 2 bases from J, with 11 bases between. The CDR3 has 15 residues. Here the CDR3 reads CASSSKSAGANVLTF. The CDR3 coding sequence is TGTGCCAGCAGCTCAAAAAGTGCTGGGGCCAACGTCCTGACTTTC.

The chain is built from TRBV27 and TRBJ2-5; D might be TRBD1 (6 bases). The J call may not be correct, given that the DNA end is closer to TRBJ2-1. The CDR3 is 11 amino acids. Per germline, CDR1 MNHEY and CDR2 SMNVEV (reference sequence). The CDR3 here is CASTQGSEQFF. In nucleotides, the CDR3 is TGTGCCAGTACACAGGGCTCTGAGCAGTTCTTC.